This T cell receptor beta chain was retrieved from a study of blood T cell repertoires in COVID-19. Germline-derived CDR1 and CDR2 are MGHRA and YSYEKL. The CDR3 runs to 15 residues. Trimming took 4 bases from V and 4 from J; bases not matched to a gene: 8. Some clones are missing from TCRdb's copy, which holds only in-frame ones; the method was immunoSEQ multiplex PCR. The sample contains more than 250,000 clones, around 90% of which appear only once. This sequence was found in a woman aged 18-35 years with acute COVID-19. Sequencing was done on a sample of PBMCs or T cells enriched from blood (not recorded which). The chain has TRBV4-1 and TRBJ2-7; TRBD1 matches at 9 bases. The chain's CDR3 is CASSPGQGRGYEQYF. The DNA of the CDR3 is TGCGCCAGCAGCCCGGGACAGGGAAGAGGGTACGAGCAGTACTTC.